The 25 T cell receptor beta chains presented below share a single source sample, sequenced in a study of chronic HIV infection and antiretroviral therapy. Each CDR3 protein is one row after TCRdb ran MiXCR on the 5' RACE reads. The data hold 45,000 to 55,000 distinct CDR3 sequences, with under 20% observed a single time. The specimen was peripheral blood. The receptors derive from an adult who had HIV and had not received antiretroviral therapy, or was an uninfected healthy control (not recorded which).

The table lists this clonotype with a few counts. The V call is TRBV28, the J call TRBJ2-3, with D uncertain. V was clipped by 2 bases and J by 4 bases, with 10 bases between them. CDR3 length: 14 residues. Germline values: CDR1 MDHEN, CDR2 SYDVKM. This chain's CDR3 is CASSLVVASDTQYF. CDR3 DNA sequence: TGTGCCAGCAGTTTAGTGGTAGCATCAGATACGCAGTATTTT.

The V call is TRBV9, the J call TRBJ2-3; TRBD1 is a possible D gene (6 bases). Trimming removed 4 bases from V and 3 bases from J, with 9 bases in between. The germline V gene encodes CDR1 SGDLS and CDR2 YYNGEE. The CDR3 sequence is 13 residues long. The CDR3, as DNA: TGTGCCAGCAGCCCAGGGGATACAGATACGCAGTATTTT. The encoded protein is CASSPGDTDTQYF.

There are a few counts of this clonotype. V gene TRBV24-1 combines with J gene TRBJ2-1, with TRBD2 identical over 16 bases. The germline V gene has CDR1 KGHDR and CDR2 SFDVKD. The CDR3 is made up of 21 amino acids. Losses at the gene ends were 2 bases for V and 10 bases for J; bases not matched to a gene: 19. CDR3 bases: TGTGCCACCAGTGATTCCCCGGACAGGGGAAGGGGACTAGCGGGAGGGAAGGAGCAGTTCTTC. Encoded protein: CATSDSPDRGRGLAGGKEQFF.

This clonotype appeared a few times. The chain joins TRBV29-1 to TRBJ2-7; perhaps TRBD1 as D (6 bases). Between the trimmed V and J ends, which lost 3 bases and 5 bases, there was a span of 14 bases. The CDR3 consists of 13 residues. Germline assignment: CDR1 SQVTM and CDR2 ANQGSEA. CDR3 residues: CSVETGTGNEQYF. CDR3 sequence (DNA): TGCAGCGTTGAGACCGGAACAGGGAACGAGCAGTACTTC.

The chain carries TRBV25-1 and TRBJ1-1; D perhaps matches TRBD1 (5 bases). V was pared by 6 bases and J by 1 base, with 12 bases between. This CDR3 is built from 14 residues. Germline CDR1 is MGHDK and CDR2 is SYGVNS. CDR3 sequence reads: CASRAGWANTEAFF. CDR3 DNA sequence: TGTGCCAGCAGGGCAGGGTGGGCGAACACTGAAGCTTTCTTT.

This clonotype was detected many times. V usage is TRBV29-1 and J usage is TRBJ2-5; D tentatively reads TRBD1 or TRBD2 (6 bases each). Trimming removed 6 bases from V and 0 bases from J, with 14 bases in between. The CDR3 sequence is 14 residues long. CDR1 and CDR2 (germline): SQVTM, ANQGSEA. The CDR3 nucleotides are TGCAGCGTCGCTTTCGGGGGCTACCAAGAGACCCAGTACTTC. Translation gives CSVAFGGYQETQYF.

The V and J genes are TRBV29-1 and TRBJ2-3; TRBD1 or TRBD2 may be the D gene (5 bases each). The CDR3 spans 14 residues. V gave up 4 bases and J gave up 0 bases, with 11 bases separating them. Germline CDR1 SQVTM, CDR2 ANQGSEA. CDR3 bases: TGCAGCGTTGGGGGACCCAGAAGCACAGATACGCAGTATTTT. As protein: CSVGGPRSTDTQYF.

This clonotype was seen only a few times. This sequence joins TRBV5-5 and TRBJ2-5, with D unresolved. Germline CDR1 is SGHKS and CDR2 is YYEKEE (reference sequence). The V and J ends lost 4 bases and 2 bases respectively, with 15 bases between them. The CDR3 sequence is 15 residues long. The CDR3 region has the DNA TGTGCCAGCAGCCCCTATGGTGGCTTACAAGAGACCCAGTACTTC. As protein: CASSPYGGLQETQYF.

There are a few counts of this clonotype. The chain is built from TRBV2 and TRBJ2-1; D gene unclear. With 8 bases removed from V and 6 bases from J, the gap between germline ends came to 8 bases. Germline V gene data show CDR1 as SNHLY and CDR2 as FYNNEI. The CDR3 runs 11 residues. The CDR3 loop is CASGYLNEQFF. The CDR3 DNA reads TGTGCCAGCGGGTACCTCAATGAGCAGTTCTTC.

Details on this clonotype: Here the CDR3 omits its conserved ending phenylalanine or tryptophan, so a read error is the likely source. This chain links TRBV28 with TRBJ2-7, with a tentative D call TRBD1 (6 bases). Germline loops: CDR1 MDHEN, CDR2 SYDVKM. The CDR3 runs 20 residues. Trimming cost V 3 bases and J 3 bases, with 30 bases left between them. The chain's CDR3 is CASSFPPSLLLQGSSYEQYL. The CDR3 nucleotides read TGTGCCAGCAGTTTTCCGCCCTCGTTGCTACTCCAGGGGTCTAGCTACGAGCAGTACCTC.

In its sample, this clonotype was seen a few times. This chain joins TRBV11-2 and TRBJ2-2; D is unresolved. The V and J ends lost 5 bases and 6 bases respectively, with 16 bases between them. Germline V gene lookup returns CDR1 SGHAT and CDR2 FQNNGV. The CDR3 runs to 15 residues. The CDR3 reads CASSAQLGSAGELFF. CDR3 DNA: TGTGCCAGCAGCGCCCAATTAGGGTCGGCCGGGGAGCTGTTTTTT.

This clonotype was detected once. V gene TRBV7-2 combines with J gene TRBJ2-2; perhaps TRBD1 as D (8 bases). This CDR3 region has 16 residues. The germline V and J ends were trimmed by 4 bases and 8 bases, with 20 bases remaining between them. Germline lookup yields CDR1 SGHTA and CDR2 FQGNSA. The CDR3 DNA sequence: TGTGCCAGCAGCTCCCACAGGGGGGGAAATCAGGGGGAGCTGTTTTTT. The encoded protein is CASSSHRGGNQGELFF.

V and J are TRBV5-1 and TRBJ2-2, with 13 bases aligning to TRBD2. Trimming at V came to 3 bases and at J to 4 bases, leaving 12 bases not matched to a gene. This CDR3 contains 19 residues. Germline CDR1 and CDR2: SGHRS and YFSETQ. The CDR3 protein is CASSSGLAGVGTVTGELFF. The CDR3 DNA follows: TGCGCCAGCAGCTCCGGACTAGCGGGAGTGGGTACGGTCACCGGGGAGCTGTTTTTT.

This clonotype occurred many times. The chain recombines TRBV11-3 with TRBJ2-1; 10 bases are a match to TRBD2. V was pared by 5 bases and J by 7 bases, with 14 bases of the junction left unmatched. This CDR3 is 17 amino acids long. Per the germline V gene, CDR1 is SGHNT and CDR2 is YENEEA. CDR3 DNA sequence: TGTGCCAGCAGCCAGGGGGTAGCGGGAGGTAGTCGGAATGAGCAGTTCTTC. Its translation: CASSQGVAGGSRNEQFF.

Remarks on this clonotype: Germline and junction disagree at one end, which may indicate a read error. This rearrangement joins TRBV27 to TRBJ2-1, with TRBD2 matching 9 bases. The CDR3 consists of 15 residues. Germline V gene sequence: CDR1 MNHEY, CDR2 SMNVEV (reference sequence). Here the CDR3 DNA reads TGTGCCAGCAGTTTACTTAGCGGGAGAGGGAATGAGAAGTTCTTC. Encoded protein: CASSLLSGRGNEKFF.

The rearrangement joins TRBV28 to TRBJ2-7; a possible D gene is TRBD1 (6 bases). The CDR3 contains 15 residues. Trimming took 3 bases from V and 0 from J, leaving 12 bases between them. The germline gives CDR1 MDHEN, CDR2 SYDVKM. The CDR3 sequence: CASSFPQGISYEQYF. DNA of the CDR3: TGTGCCAGCAGTTTTCCCCAGGGGATCTCCTACGAGCAGTACTTC.

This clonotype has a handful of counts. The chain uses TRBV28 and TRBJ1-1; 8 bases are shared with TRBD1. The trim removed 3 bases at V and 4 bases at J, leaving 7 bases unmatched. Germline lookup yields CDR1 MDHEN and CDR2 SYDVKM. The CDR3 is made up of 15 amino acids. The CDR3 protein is CASSLPATGGTEAFF. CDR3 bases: TGTGCCAGCAGTTTGCCAGCCACAGGGGGCACTGAAGCTTTCTTT.

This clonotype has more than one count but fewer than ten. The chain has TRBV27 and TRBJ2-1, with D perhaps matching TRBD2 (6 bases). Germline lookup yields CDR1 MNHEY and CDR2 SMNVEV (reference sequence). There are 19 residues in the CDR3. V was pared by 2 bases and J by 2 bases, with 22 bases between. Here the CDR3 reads CASSLVGEVISPTYNEQFF. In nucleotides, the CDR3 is TGTGCCAGCAGTTTAGTCGGGGAGGTTATAAGCCCCACCTACAATGAGCAGTTCTTC.

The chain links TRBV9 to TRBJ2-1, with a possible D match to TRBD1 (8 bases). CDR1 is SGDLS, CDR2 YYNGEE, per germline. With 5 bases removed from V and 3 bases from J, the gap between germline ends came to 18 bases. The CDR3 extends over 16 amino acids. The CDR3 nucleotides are TGTGCCAGCAGTGCCCGGGGGGACAGGAGCTACAATGAGCAGTTCTTC. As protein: CASSARGDRSYNEQFF.

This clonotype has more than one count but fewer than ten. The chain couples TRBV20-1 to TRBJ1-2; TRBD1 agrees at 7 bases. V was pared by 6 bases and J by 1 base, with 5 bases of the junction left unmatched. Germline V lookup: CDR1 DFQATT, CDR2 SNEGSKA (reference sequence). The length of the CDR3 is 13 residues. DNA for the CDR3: TGCAGTGCCAAGGGGGCCCATAACTATGGCTACACCTTC. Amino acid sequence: CSAKGAHNYGYTF.

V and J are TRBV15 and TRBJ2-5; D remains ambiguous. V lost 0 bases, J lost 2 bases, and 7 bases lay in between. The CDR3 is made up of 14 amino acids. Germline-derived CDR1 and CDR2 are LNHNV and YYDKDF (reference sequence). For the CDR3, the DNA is TGTGCCACCAGCAGAGATCGAAAGCAAGAGACCCAGTACTTC. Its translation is CATSRDRKQETQYF.

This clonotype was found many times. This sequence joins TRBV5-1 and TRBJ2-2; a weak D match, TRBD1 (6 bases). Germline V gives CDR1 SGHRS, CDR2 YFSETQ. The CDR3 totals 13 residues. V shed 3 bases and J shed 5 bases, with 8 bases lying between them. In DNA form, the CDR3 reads TGCGCCAGCAGCTACAGGGAGACCGGGGAGCTGTTTTTT. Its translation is CASSYRETGELFF.

The CDR3 loop is CASSGIRGQGQETQYF. The CDR3 DNA reads TGTGCCAGCAGCGGAATCCGAGGACAGGGGCAAGAGACCCAGTACTTC. This chain joins TRBV28 and TRBJ2-5, with 9 bases identical to TRBD1. Trimming took 6 bases from V and 2 from J; bases not matched to a gene: 10. Germline V lookup: CDR1 MDHEN, CDR2 SYDVKM. The CDR3 covers 16 residues.

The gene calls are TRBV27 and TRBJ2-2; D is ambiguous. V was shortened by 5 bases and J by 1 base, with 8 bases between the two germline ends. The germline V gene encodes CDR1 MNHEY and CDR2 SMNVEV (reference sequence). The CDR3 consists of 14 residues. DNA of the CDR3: TGTGCCAGCAGTCTCAGTCGGAACACCGGGGAGCTGTTTTTT. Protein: CASSLSRNTGELFF.

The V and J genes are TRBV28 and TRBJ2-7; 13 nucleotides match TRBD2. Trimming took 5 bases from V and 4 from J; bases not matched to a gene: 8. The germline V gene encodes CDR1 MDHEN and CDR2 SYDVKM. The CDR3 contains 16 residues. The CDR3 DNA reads TGTGCCAGCAGTACACGACTAGCGGGAGGCCTTTACGAGCAGTACTTC. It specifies CASSTRLAGGLYEQYF.